The 17 T cell receptor beta chains presented below share a single source sample, sequenced in a study of blood T cells in healthy people across ages. Sample-barcoded 5' priming and a J-beta primer mix drove a second PCR of 7 to 11 cycles. TCRdb re-called the 5' RACE reads with MiXCR, one entry per CDR3 protein. The sample yields 550,000 to 650,000 distinct CDR3 sequences, about 26% seen once. A further study also used this sample, focusing on T cells of mothers and their children.

Sequencing used blood. These receptors all stem from a boy younger than 10 in good health.

CDR3 DNA sequence: TGCGCCAGCAGCGTTATTGGGGTAGCGACTGAAGCTTTCTTT. Translation gives CASSVIGVATEAFF. The gene calls are TRBV5-1 and TRBJ1-1; no clear D. The CDR3 runs to 14 residues. CDR1 and CDR2 from the germline V gene are SGHRS and YFSETQ. V lost 4 bases and J lost 5, with 15 bases in between.

This clonotype was found a few times. This sequence joins TRBV20-1 and TRBJ2-7; D is possibly TRBD1 (6 bases). Germline CDR1 DFQATT, CDR2 SNEGSKA (reference sequence). The CDR3 has 13 residues. The ends were cut back, 5 bases at V and 0 bases at J, with 11 bases in the middle. CDR3 loop: CSAPEGGSYEQYF. CDR3 sequence (DNA): TGCAGTGCTCCAGAAGGGGGCTCCTACGAGCAGTACTTC.

The J gene is TRBJ2-2, the V gene TRBV4-1; no definite D call. The CDR3 length is 14 residues. Germline CDR1 and CDR2: MGHRA and YSYEKL. V was shortened by 2 bases and J by 5 bases, with 9 bases between the two germline ends. The CDR3 sequence: CASSQSSGTGELFF. The CDR3 nucleotides read TGCGCCAGCAGCCAATCTAGTGGTACCGGGGAGCTGTTTTTT.

The chain is built from TRBV7-2 and TRBJ1-2; D remains unclear. This CDR3 spans 13 amino acids. The germline gives CDR1 SGHTA, CDR2 FQGNSA. V lost 1 base, J lost 4 bases, and 7 bases lay in between. The CDR3 reads CASSLGRPYGYTF. The CDR3 DNA sequence: TGTGCCAGCAGCTTAGGCAGGCCCTATGGCTACACCTTC.

This clonotype showed up many times. The chain couples TRBV10-3 to TRBJ2-6; 7 bases map to TRBD1. J lost 2 bases, V lost 2 bases, and 3 bases had no gene match. The CDR3 loop spans 16 amino acids. Germline-derived CDR1 and CDR2 are ENHRY and SYGVKD. The CDR3 DNA is TGTGCCATCAGTGAGGAAGGGACAGCTGGGGCCAACGTCCTGACTTTC. Its translation: CAISEEGTAGANVLTF.

Remarks on this clonotype: At one of its ends the junction is not consistent with the germline gene, which may arise from a read error. The gene calls are TRBV29-1 and TRBJ2-7; 9 nucleotides match TRBD2. Per germline, CDR1 SQVTM and CDR2 ANQGSEA. This CDR3 spans 12 amino acids. The CDR3 spells CSVGGTSLERYF. The CDR3 DNA sequence: TGCAGCGTTGGCGGGACTAGCCTCGAGCGGTACTTC.

This clonotype was seen a few times. The chain uses TRBV15 and TRBJ2-5, with 8 bases aligning to TRBD2. The J call may be faulty, since TRBJ2-7 better matches the DNA end. The CDR3 consists of 16 residues. Germline assignment: CDR1 LNHNV and CDR2 YYDKDF (reference sequence). The CDR3 DNA reads TGTGCCACCAGCAGAGATCTTGGGACTAGAGCCTACGAGCAGTACTTC. Translated: CATSRDLGTRAYEQYF.

V usage is TRBV7-3 and J usage is TRBJ2-3, with a possible D match to TRBD2 (7 bases). There are 18 residues in the CDR3. The V gene's germline CDR1 is SGHTA and CDR2 FQGTGA. Trimming cost V 4 bases and J 0 bases, with 20 bases left between them. The CDR3 DNA reads as TGTGCCAGCAGCTCAGCCTTTTGGGGGGGGCCCAGCACAGATACGCAGTATTTT. Protein product: CASSSAFWGGPSTDTQYF.

DNA of the CDR3: TGTGCCAGCAGCTTCGGACAGAGGAACACTGAAGCTTTCTTT. Protein product: CASSFGQRNTEAFF. This rearrangement joins TRBV7-9 to TRBJ1-1; the D gene is possibly TRBD1 (6 bases). V lost 3 bases and J lost 1, with 9 bases in between. Germline CDR1 and CDR2: SEHNR and FQNEAQ (reference sequence). The CDR3 consists of 14 residues.

The chain recombines TRBV12-3 or TRBV12-4 with TRBJ1-1; possibly TRBD1 for D (6 bases). V was cut by 8 bases and J by 0 bases, with 16 bases left in between. The CDR3 covers 15 residues. CDR3: CASSRGPFMNTEAFF. Written as DNA, the CDR3 is TGTGCCAGCTCGCGGGGGCCATTCATGAACACTGAAGCTTTCTTT.

At least ten counts were recorded for this clonotype. The genes are TRBV19 and TRBJ2-6, with D unclear. In germline, CDR1 is LNHDA, CDR2 SQIVND (reference sequence). The CDR3 loop spans 15 amino acids. The V end lost 4 bases, the J end lost 2 bases, and 9 bases lay between the germline ends. The CDR3 loop reads CASSSTATGANVLTF. The CDR3 coding sequence is TGTGCCAGTAGTAGTACAGCTACTGGGGCCAACGTCCTGACTTTC.

This clonotype occurred a few times. V usage is TRBV27 and J usage is TRBJ1-1; D is unresolved. The germline gives CDR1 MNHEY, CDR2 SMNVEV (reference sequence). The V gene lost 5 bases and the J gene lost 2 bases, with 21 bases spanning the gap. The CDR3 runs to 17 residues. CDR3 protein: CASSLTNTPDRNTEAFF. The CDR3 nucleotides read TGTGCCAGCAGTCTAACAAACACCCCGGATCGAAACACTGAAGCTTTCTTT.

The chain uses TRBV6-1 and TRBJ2-7; D is ambiguous. Germline CDR1 reads MNHNS; CDR2 reads SASEGT. CDR3 length: 14 residues. V lost 6 bases and J lost 0, with 12 bases in between. The CDR3 reads CASRAKATSYEQYF. The CDR3 DNA reads as TGTGCCAGCAGGGCCAAGGCTACCTCCTACGAGCAGTACTTC.

The table lists this clonotype with a count of one. The V and J genes are TRBV7-8 and TRBJ2-3, with a weak D call TRBD2 (6 bases). The CDR3 runs to 13 residues. Per the germline V gene, CDR1 is SGHVS and CDR2 is FQNEAQ. V lost 11 bases and J lost 1, with 13 bases in between. The CDR3 is CAVQEGGTDTQYF. The DNA of the CDR3 is TGTGCCGTCCAGGAGGGTGGCACAGATACGCAGTATTTT.

The chain joins TRBV9 to TRBJ1-2; D ambiguous. The CDR3 length is 19 residues. Trimming removed 0 bases from V and 4 bases from J, with 25 bases in between. Germline V CDR1 and CDR2: SGDLS, YYNGEE. CDR3 amino acids: CASSVVIRGRSDGSYGYTF. CDR3 in DNA: TGTGCCAGCAGCGTAGTAATTCGCGGCAGGAGCGATGGGAGCTATGGCTACACCTTC.

In its sample, this clonotype was seen a few times. This chain connects TRBV7-9 to TRBJ2-1; possible D gene TRBD1, 5 bases. Germline V gene lookup returns CDR1 SEHNR and CDR2 FQNEAQ (reference sequence). This CDR3 spans 14 amino acids. V shed 8 bases and J shed 2 bases, with 13 bases lying between them. CDR3 sequence: CASGDSVAYNEQFF. Written as DNA, the CDR3 is TGTGCCAGCGGCGACAGTGTTGCCTACAATGAGCAGTTCTTC.

The CDR3 protein is CASSQVLQGRRRGTEAFF. The DNA of the CDR3 is TGTGCCAGCAGCCAAGTTCTACAGGGACGGAGGAGGGGCACTGAAGCTTTCTTT. The chain is built from TRBV3-1 and TRBJ1-1; the D gene is possibly TRBD1 (6 bases). CDR1 LGHDT and CDR2 YNNKEL come from the germline V gene (reference sequence). This CDR3 spans 18 amino acids. The V end lost 1 base, the J end lost 4 bases, and 22 bases lay between the germline ends.